This entry lists 13 T cell receptor beta chains sequenced from one sample in a study of identical twins. Using its own MiXCR run on the 5' RACE reads, TCRdb lists one record per CDR3 protein. The sample shows about 280,000 distinct CDR3 sequences, approximately 8% of them seen only once. The data also belong to a second study, concerning yellow fever vaccine responses in identical twins.

Material for sequencing was memory (CD45RO+) T cells sorted from blood. Receptors originate from a woman between 18 and 30 years old in good health.

In its sample, this clonotype was seen many times. The chain couples TRBV7-9 to TRBJ2-2; TRBD1 matches 9 bases. The germline V gene encodes CDR1 SEHNR and CDR2 FQNEAQ (reference sequence). The CDR3 runs 15 residues. J was trimmed by 3 bases and V by 5 bases; bases with no gene match: 4. The CDR3 DNA follows: TGTGCCAGCAGCCAGGGGGACAGGGACACCGGGGAGCTGTTTTTT. It is translated as CASSQGDRDTGELFF.

The rearrangement joins TRBV6-1 to TRBJ1-6; 11 nucleotides match TRBD1. Germline-derived CDR1 and CDR2 are MNHNS and SASEGT. V shed 6 bases and J 7 bases; nucleotides not matched to a gene: 5. The CDR3 has 15 residues. The CDR3 DNA sequence: TGTGCCAGCAGAAGCGGGACAGGGGGGAATTCACCCCTCCACTTT. Its translation is CASRSGTGGNSPLHF.

The table lists this clonotype with a few counts. The chain recombines TRBV2 with TRBJ1-2; D remains unclear. The CDR3 totals 14 residues. The germline V gene has CDR1 SNHLY and CDR2 FYNNEI. The V end lost 4 bases, the J end lost 4 bases, and 13 bases lay between the germline ends. This chain's CDR3 is CASSVEGRIYGYTF. CDR3 bases: TGTGCCAGCAGTGTCGAAGGGCGAATCTATGGCTACACCTTC.

The chain combines TRBV7-2 with TRBJ2-7; 8 positions agree with TRBD2. Trimming at V came to 0 bases and at J to 3 bases, leaving 4 bases not matched to a gene. Germline CDR1 is SGHTA and CDR2 is FQGNSA. The CDR3 has 15 residues. As DNA, the CDR3 is TGTGCCAGCAGCTTAGCCGTACTAGCGGTCTACGAGCAGTACTTC. Protein sequence: CASSLAVLAVYEQYF.

This clonotype has a count of ten or more. The gene calls are TRBV5-5 and TRBJ2-3; weak D call: TRBD1 (6 bases). Looked up from germline, CDR1 is SGHKS and CDR2 is YYEKEE (reference sequence). With 5 bases removed from V and 9 bases from J, the gap between germline ends came to 25 bases. CDR3 length: 16 residues. This CDR3 is CASRRTDAWGSITQYF. The CDR3 nucleotides are TGTGCCAGCAGGCGGACAGATGCCTGGGGGAGTATCACGCAGTATTTT.

The sample holds many counts of this clonotype. V gene TRBV5-1 combines with J gene TRBJ1-4; D ambiguous. Per germline, CDR1 SGHRS and CDR2 YFSETQ. The CDR3 extends over 15 amino acids. Deletions cut 2 bases from V and 5 bases from J, with 13 bases between. This chain's CDR3 is CASSLEPGPNEKLFF. CDR3 DNA sequence: TGCGCCAGCAGCTTAGAACCGGGCCCAAATGAAAAACTGTTTTTT.

This clonotype was picked up many times. The chain links TRBV7-7 to TRBJ2-2; no reliable D call. Germline V lookup: CDR1 SSHAT, CDR2 FNYEAQ (reference sequence). Trimming took off 10 bases at V and 1 base at J, with 10 bases between the two ends. CDR3 length equals 13 residues. CDR3 sequence reads: CATVSGNTGELFF. The DNA for the CDR3 is TGTGCCACCGTCTCCGGGAACACCGGGGAGCTGTTTTTT.

The sample holds a few counts of this clonotype. The chain carries TRBV20-1 and TRBJ1-1, with D possibly being TRBD1 (6 bases). Germline V gene sequence: CDR1 DFQATT, CDR2 SNEGSKA (reference sequence). The CDR3 spans 13 residues. V was cut by 4 bases and J by 5 bases, with 14 bases left in between. CDR3 nucleotide sequence: TGCAGTGCTAATTACAGGGCCGGGACTGAAGCTTTCTTT. It codes for CSANYRAGTEAFF.

The V gene is TRBV10-3, the J gene TRBJ1-1, with 8 bases identical to TRBD1. Per the germline V gene, CDR1 is ENHRY and CDR2 is SYGVKD. The ends lost 2 bases at V and 10 bases at J; junction bases unmatched: 3. This CDR3 contains 12 residues. DNA for the CDR3: TGTGCCATCAGTGAGGGGACAGGTTCAGCTTTCTTT. Its protein product is CAISEGTGSAFF.

The chain carries TRBV15 and TRBJ1-2, with TRBD1 matching over 8 bases. This CDR3 is 14 amino acids long. Germline values: CDR1 LNHNV, CDR2 YYDKDF (reference sequence). Germline trimming cut 5 bases from V and 8 bases from J; bases unmatched to any gene: 10. For the CDR3, the DNA is TGTGCCACCAGCTACCGACAGGGGCAAAGCGGCTACACCTTC. Residues: CATSYRQGQSGYTF.

The J gene is TRBJ1-3, the V gene TRBV6-1, with D hard to call. The length of the CDR3 is 13 residues. CDR1 and CDR2 (germline): MNHNS, SASEGT. The germline V and J ends were trimmed by 1 base and 7 bases, with 8 bases remaining between them. In nucleotides, the CDR3 is TGTGCCAGCAGTGAAGTATGGAGGAACACCATATATTTT. This translates into CASSEVWRNTIYF.

This clonotype was counted ten times or more. The V call is TRBV6-1, the J call TRBJ2-1; D might be TRBD2 (6 bases). The germline gives CDR1 MNHNS, CDR2 SASEGT. The length of the CDR3 is 16 residues. The V end lost 3 bases, the J end lost 5 bases, and 17 bases lay between the germline ends. As DNA, the CDR3 is TGTGCCAGCAGTGAGGGTGGGGACTGGGCGAACAATGAGCAGTTCTTC. Its translation is CASSEGGDWANNEQFF.

This clonotype was counted only a few times. V usage is TRBV23-1 and J usage is TRBJ2-4; D remains ambiguous. TRBV23-1 is assigned to the ORF class and has an uncertain function. V was trimmed by 5 bases and J by 7 bases, leaving 12 bases between them. The CDR3 spans 13 residues. This chain's CDR3 is CASSGLGLNIQYF. The CDR3 bases are TGCGCCAGCAGTGGGCTAGGCCTTAACATTCAGTACTTC.